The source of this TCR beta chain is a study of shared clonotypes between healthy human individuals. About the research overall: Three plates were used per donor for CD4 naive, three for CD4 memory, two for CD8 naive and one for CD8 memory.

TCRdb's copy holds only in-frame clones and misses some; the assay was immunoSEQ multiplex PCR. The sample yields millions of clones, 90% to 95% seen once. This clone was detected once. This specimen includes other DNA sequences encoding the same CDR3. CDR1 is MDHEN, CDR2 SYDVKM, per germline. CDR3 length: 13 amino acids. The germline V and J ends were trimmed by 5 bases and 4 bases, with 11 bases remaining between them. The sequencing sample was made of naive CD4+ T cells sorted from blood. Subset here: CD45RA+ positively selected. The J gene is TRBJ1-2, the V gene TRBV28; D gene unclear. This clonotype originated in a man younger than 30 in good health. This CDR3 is CASSPFGAYGYTF. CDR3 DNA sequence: TGTGCCAGCAGTCCATTTGGCGCCTATGGCTACACCTTC.